A single sample gave rise to the 8 T cell receptor beta chains below, sequenced in a study of T cell changes during pregnancy in multiple sclerosis. TCRdb's copy holds only in-frame clones and misses some; the assay was immunoSEQ multiplex PCR. Counted here are tens of thousands of clones, roughly 89% occurring once; the ten biggest clones make up 1.4%. The sequencing here drew on peripheral blood, taken in the second trimester of pregnancy. The receptors originated from a female donor with multiple sclerosis, enrolled in a pregnancy study.

The chain couples TRBV5-1 to TRBJ2-3; 11 bases line up with TRBD2. The junction had 10 bases not matched to a gene; V was cut back by 4 bases and J by 0 bases. This CDR3 is 18 amino acids long. In germline, CDR1 is SGHRS, CDR2 YFSETQ. The CDR3 protein is CASSLPRTSGRSTDTQYF. The CDR3 bases are TGCGCCAGCAGCCTACCCAGAACTAGCGGGAGAAGCACAGATACGCAGTATTTT. The variable domain in full, completed from reference TRBV5-1 and TRBJ2-3, reads KAGVTQTPRYLIKTRGQQVTLSCSPISGHRSVSWYQQTPGQGLQFLFEYFSETQRNKGNFPGRFSGRQFSNSRSEMNVSTLELGDSALYLCASSLPRTSGRSTDTQYFGPGTRLTVL.

CDR3 amino acids: CASSRTGVLGSGYEQYF. The DNA of the CDR3 is TGCGCCAGCAGCCGGACAGGGGTTTTAGGTTCTGGGTACGAGCAGTACTTC. The J gene is TRBJ2-7, the V gene TRBV4-1, with 9 nucleotides matching TRBD1. The CDR3 sequence is 17 residues long. The germline V gene encodes CDR1 MGHRA and CDR2 YSYEKL. Germline trimming cut 4 bases from V and 4 bases from J; bases unmatched to any gene: 14.

The J gene is TRBJ1-5, the V gene TRBV7-9, with D possibly being TRBD1 (5 bases). This CDR3 is built from 17 residues. Germline values: CDR1 SEHNR, CDR2 FQNEAQ (reference sequence). V was pared by 1 base and J by 1 base, with 14 bases between. CDR3 sequence reads: CASSLGSGAGSNQPQHF. The CDR3 DNA follows: TGTGCCAGCAGCTTAGGGTCTGGGGCGGGAAGCAATCAGCCCCAGCATTTT.

The chain combines TRBV13 with TRBJ1-6; 9 nucleotides line up with TRBD1. V trimming: 1 base; J trimming: 10 bases; junction bases outside the gene matches: 5. Germline loops: CDR1 PRHDT, CDR2 FYEKMQ (reference sequence). CDR3 length: 15 residues. The CDR3 DNA reads TGTGCCAGCAGCTTAGTTGGGACAGGGTACTCACCCCTCCACTTT. Its translation: CASSLVGTGYSPLHF.

The chain joins TRBV4-1 to TRBJ1-4; D gene uncertain. V lost 0 bases and J lost 17, with 16 bases in between. Germline V gene sequence: CDR1 MGHRA, CDR2 YSYEKL. The CDR3 sequence is 13 residues long. Written as DNA, the CDR3 is TGCGCCAGCAGCCAAGAGGAGCGGAGACTTATCTTTTTT. Translation gives CASSQEERRLIFF.

The rearrangement uses TRBV10-3 and TRBJ1-4, with TRBD1 matching over 9 bases. There are 15 residues in the CDR3. CDR1 is ENHRY, CDR2 SYGVKD, per germline. V was clipped by 3 bases and J by 5 bases; unmatched bases: 4. The CDR3 reads CAISEGDRANEKLFF. Written as DNA, the CDR3 is TGTGCCATCAGTGAAGGGGACAGGGCGAATGAAAAACTGTTTTTT.

The CDR3 region has the DNA TGTGCCATCAGTGAGGGGGGAGGAGAGACCCAGTACTTC. Amino acid sequence: CAISEGGGETQYF. This rearrangement joins TRBV10-3 to TRBJ2-5; D is possibly TRBD2 (6 bases). V was trimmed by 2 bases and J by 4 bases, leaving 8 bases between them. This CDR3 comprises 13 residues. Germline CDR1 reads ENHRY; CDR2 reads SYGVKD.

The chain recombines TRBV6-6 with TRBJ2-7, with 10 positions matching TRBD1. V lost 6 bases, J lost 1 base, and 6 bases stayed unmatched. Germline values: CDR1 MNHNY, CDR2 SVGAGI (reference sequence). The length of the CDR3 is 15 residues. The CDR3 coding sequence is TGTGCCAGCAGCCGAGACAGGGGGCTGTCCTACGAGCAGTACTTC. It yields the protein CASSRDRGLSYEQYF.